This is a list of T cell receptor beta chains from one sample in a study of blood T cell repertoires in COVID-19. Profiling relied on immunoSEQ multiplex PCR, and the TCRdb table lists in-frame clones only, not all of them. The sample holds 110,000 or so clones; around 84% are singletons and the top ten take 3% to 3.5%. Sequencing input: peripheral blood. The receptors originated from a middle-aged man with acute or convalescent COVID-19. Each CDR3 is given with its conserved first and last residue. Each record gives: V gene, CDR3 protein.

v_gene: TRBV3-1/TRBV3-2; CDR3aa: CASSQIGGELFF
v_gene: TRBV20-1; CDR3aa: CSAPLTGGYTF
v_gene: TRBV5-4; CDR3aa: CASSFKNFDSTDTQYF
v_gene: TRBV6-5; CDR3aa: CASKDHGGGLGGYTF
v_gene: TRBV7-9; CDR3aa: CASSFRTGVNTEAFF
v_gene: TRBV6-5; CDR3aa: CASSTDRGLSQHF
v_gene: TRBV9; CDR3aa: CASSVDGTGFKNEQFF
v_gene: TRBV19; CDR3aa: CASSPRLAGVTDTQYF
v_gene: TRBV19; CDR3aa: CASSIKGGTGGGIYEQYF
v_gene: TRBV24-1; CDR3aa: CATRASGSDTQYF
v_gene: TRBV24-1; CDR3aa: CATSDLKGARETQYF
v_gene: TRBV7-8; CDR3aa: CASSRLDRNQVYEQYF
v_gene: TRBV7-2; CDR3aa: CASSPGGPGNYGYTF
v_gene: TRBV2; CDR3aa: CASSHSPGGRTEAFF
v_gene: TRBV7-9; CDR3aa: CATGQDFGDTQYF
v_gene: TRBV19; CDR3aa: CASTWDREGIAEAFF
v_gene: TRBV7-2; CDR3aa: CASSPSASGTRGFYYGYTF
v_gene: TRBV5-4; CDR3aa: CASSLDGQGDQPQHF
v_gene: TRBV7-3; CDR3aa: CASSSTGTSGKHEQFF
v_gene: TRBV30; CDR3aa: CAWSAPRGGNLYGYTF
v_gene: TRBV4-1; CDR3aa: CASSQVGPVSGNTIYF
v_gene: TRBV12-3/TRBV12-4; CDR3aa: CASSLPPGSPLHF
v_gene: TRBV7-2; CDR3aa: CASSPGTGGSEQYF
v_gene: TRBV7-8; CDR3aa: CASSIGSQGGSQPQHF
v_gene: TRBV7-9; CDR3aa: CASSPTFWGGKMGYGYTF
v_gene: TRBV7-8; CDR3aa: CASSLVTANEQFF
v_gene: TRBV7-3; CDR3aa: CASSLAGNPPDTQYF
v_gene: TRBV24-1; CDR3aa: CATSDLGRGAYGYTF
v_gene: TRBV19; CDR3aa: CASSRDRGDYGYTF
v_gene: TRBV9; CDR3aa: CASSVTLSGGGTDTQYF
v_gene: TRBV7-9; CDR3aa: CASSLAVRREQYF
v_gene: TRBV5-1; CDR3aa: CASSLDNDRDNSPLHF
v_gene: TRBV28; CDR3aa: CASSGSGTGRYNSPLHF
v_gene: TRBV11-2; CDR3aa: CASSLVWVTGVTDTQYF
v_gene: TRBV6-2/TRBV6-3; CDR3aa: CASSLDRVEAFF
v_gene: TRBV18; CDR3aa: CASSPLEGSVNEQFF
v_gene: TRBV6-5; CDR3aa: CASSYRGAGTEAFF
v_gene: TRBV9; CDR3aa: CASGQGNSPLHF
v_gene: TRBV2; CDR3aa: CASSLTGTGETYEQYF
v_gene: TRBV2; CDR3aa: CASSVPTGATRNTGELFF
v_gene: TRBV18; CDR3aa: CASSPRTVGTEAFF
v_gene: TRBV7-9; CDR3aa: CASSLSEGRGTQYF
v_gene: TRBV27; CDR3aa: CASSRAGGVYEQYF
v_gene: TRBV9; CDR3aa: CASSGPGLAYNEQFF
v_gene: TRBV30; CDR3aa: CAWSGASYGYTF
v_gene: TRBV19; CDR3aa: CASSNLLAAFTGELFF